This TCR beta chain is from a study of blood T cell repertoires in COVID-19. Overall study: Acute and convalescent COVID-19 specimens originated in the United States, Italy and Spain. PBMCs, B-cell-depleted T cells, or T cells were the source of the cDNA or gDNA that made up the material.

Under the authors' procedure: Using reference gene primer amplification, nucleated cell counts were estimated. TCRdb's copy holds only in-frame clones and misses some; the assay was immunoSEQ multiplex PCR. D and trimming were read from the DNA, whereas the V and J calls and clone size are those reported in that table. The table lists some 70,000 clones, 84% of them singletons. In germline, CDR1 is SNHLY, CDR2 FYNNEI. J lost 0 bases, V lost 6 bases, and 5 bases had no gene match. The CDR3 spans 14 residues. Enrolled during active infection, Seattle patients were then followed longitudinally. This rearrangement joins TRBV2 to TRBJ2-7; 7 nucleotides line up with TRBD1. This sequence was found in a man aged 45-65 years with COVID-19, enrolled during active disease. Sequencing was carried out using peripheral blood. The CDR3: CASSGTVRSYEQYF. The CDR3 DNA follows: TGTGCCAGCAGCGGGACAGTCCGCTCCTACGAGCAGTACTTC. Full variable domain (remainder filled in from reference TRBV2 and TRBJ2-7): EPEVTQTPSHQVTQMGQEVILRCVPISNHLYFYWYRQILGQKVEFLVSFYNNEISEKSEIFDDQFSVERPDGSNFTLKIRSTKLEDSAMYFCASSGTVRSYEQYFGPGTRLTVT.